The T cell receptor (beta chain) under discussion was sequenced for a study of blood T cell repertoires in COVID-19. The assay was immunoSEQ multiplex PCR, and TCRdb's table has in-frame clones only and misses some. The table shows hundreds of thousands of clones, with more than 85% occurring only once. Germline V gene data show CDR1 as SGDLS and CDR2 as YYNGEE. Between the trimmed V and J ends, which lost 3 bases and 4 bases, there was a span of 6 bases. This CDR3 is 12 amino acids long. The sample consisted of peripheral blood. This TCR was recovered from a man in his 60s with acute or convalescent COVID-19. The V and J genes are TRBV9 and TRBJ2-3; possibly TRBD2 for D (5 bases). As DNA, the CDR3 is TGTGCCAGCAGCGGGACTGCAGATACGCAGTATTTT. Translation gives CASSGTADTQYF. The whole variable domain, remainder taken from reference TRBV9 and TRBJ2-3, is DSGVTQTPKHLITATGQRVTLRCSPRSGDLSVYWYQQSLDQGLQFLIQYYNGEERAKGNILERFSAQQFPDLHSELNLSSLELGDSALYFCASSGTADTQYFGPGTRLTVL.